Listed below are T cell receptor beta chains from one sample, sequenced in a study of post-analysis software for immune sequencing data. TCRdb re-called the PCR reads through MiXCR, storing one row per CDR3 protein. This sample has hundreds of thousands of distinct CDR3 sequences, with roughly three fifths found just once. The sample was blood. These receptors all come from a girl aged 2-10 years with multiple sclerosis. Each CDR3 is given with its conserved first and last residue. The order of the fields is D gene, clone size, CDR3 length, J gene, V gene, CDR3 protein, CDR3 DNA. The D gene is left open where the match is weak. The listing skips clone size in some rows; elsewhere it reads once, few, many or a size class.

TRBD2	few	16	TRBJ2-1	TRBV9	CASSVDQRGGYNEQFF	TGTGCCAGCAGCGTAGACCAGCGGGGCGGGTACAATGAGCAGTTCTTC
-	-	14	TRBJ1-5	TRBV19	CASSITGYGRPQHF	TGTGCCAGTAGTATAACAGGGTACGGTAGGCCCCAGCATTTT
-	-	14	TRBJ1-2	TRBV6-1	CASSELQPGYGYTF	TGTGCCAGCAGTGAGCTACAGCCGGGATATGGCTACACCTTC
-	-	14	TRBJ2-3	TRBV29-1	CSVDGTGGADTRYF	TGCAGCGTTGATGGTACAGGAGGGGCAGATACGCGGTATTTT
-	-	12	TRBJ1-1	TRBV29-1	CSVARLETEAFF	TGCAGCGTTGCCCGGCTTGAGACTGAAGCTTTCTTT
-	-	12	TRBJ2-5	TRBV5-1	CASSYDEETQYF	TGCGCCAGCAGCTATGACGAGGAGACCCAGTACTTC
-	-	14	TRBJ2-4	TRBV2	CASNGVLAKNIQYF	TGTGCCAGCAATGGGGTACTAGCCAAAAACATTCAGTACTTC
-	-	14	TRBJ1-1	TRBV4-1	CASSLVGGGSSAFF	TGCGCCAGCAGCCTGGTGGGCGGGGGTTCTTCGGCTTTCTTT
-	-	12	TRBJ2-7	TRBV10-3	CAISEQGGEQYF	TGTGCCATCAGTGAGCAGGGGGGCGAGCAGTACTTC
-	-	16	TRBJ2-1	TRBV7-3	CASSLEAARASNEQFF	TGTGCCAGCAGCTTAGAGGCGGCTCGGGCGTCCAATGAACAGTTCTTC
-	-	14	TRBJ2-2	TRBV16	CASSQRTGSGELFF	TGTGCCAGCAGCCAACGAACAGGGTCCGGGGAGCTGTTTTTT
-	once	16	TRBJ2-5	TRBV7-8	CASSLAADPSQETQYF	TGTGCCAGCAGCTTAGCGGCCGATCCCTCCCAAGAGACCCAGTACTTC
-	-	15	TRBJ1-1	TRBV29-1	CSVEPTRARGTEAFF	TGCAGCGTTGAGCCAACAAGGGCGAGGGGCACTGAAGCTTTCTTT
-	-	16	TRBJ2-7	TRBV5-1	CASSLASSDVSYEQYF	TGCGCCAGCAGCTTGGCCAGCTCGGACGTTTCCTACGAGCAGTACTTC
-	-	17	TRBJ2-5	TRBV2	CASSEALRRGRRETQYF	TGTGCCAGCAGTGAAGCGCTTAGGCGGGGGCGGAGAGAGACCCAGTACTTC
TRBD1	few	15	TRBJ2-1	TRBV10-3	CAISSGQGSYNEQFF	TGTGCCATCAGCTCAGGACAGGGATCATACAATGAGCAGTTCTTC
TRBD2	-	18	TRBJ2-5	TRBV6-1	CASSQIRLAGGFQETQYF	TGTGCCAGCAGTCAAATAAGACTAGCGGGGGGATTCCAAGAGACCCAGTACTTC
-	-	13	TRBJ2-5	TRBV28	CASSLQRSETQYF	TGTGCCAGCAGTTTACAGAGATCGGAGACCCAGTACTTC
-	-	15	TRBJ2-6	TRBV6-1	CASSGQDSGANVLTF	TGTGCCAGCAGTGGACAGGACTCTGGGGCCAACGTCCTGACTTTC
-	few	14	TRBJ2-4	TRBV20-1	CSAPRDTLWDIQYF	TGCAGTGCCCCTAGGGACACGTTATGGGACATTCAGTACTTC
-	-	14	TRBJ2-1	TRBV15	CATSRGTDYNEQFF	TGTGCCACCAGCAGAGGGACAGACTACAATGAGCAGTTCTTC
TRBD2	-	12	TRBJ2-7	TRBV29-1	CSVPTSSYEQYF	TGCAGCGTCCCGACTAGCAGCTACGAGCAGTACTTC
TRBD2	few	17	TRBJ2-5	TRBV5-6	CASSLETSGARGETQYF	TGTGCCAGCAGCTTGGAGACTAGCGGGGCACGCGGAGAGACCCAGTACTTC
TRBD1	-	16	TRBJ1-1	TRBV5-1	CASSPTDRGLGAEAFF	TGCGCCAGCAGCCCCACCGACAGGGGGCTCGGAGCTGAAGCTTTCTTT
TRBD1	-	14	TRBJ2-1	TRBV20-1	CSASAGTGVAEQFF	TGCAGTGCTAGTGCTGGGACAGGGGTGGCTGAGCAGTTCTTC
-	-	13	TRBJ2-1	TRBV6-1	CASRFRPWNEQFF	TGTGCCAGTAGGTTCCGGCCGTGGAATGAGCAGTTCTTC
TRBD2	-	17	TRBJ2-7	TRBV7-9	CASSPSNGGRDSYEQYF	TGTGCCAGCAGCCCCTCGAACGGAGGGAGGGACTCCTACGAGCAGTACTTC
TRBD1	-	14	TRBJ2-5	TRBV29-1	CSVERPGGGETQYF	TGCAGCGTTGAACGACCAGGGGGCGGTGAGACCCAGTACTTC
TRBD1	-	14	TRBJ1-1	TRBV10-3	CAIRATGEGLRAFF	TGTGCCATCAGGGCCACAGGGGAAGGGCTTAGAGCTTTCTTT
-	-	15	TRBJ2-7	TRBV25-1	CASSGAGTFLSEQYF	TGTGCCAGCAGTGGGGCCGGGACCTTCCTGAGCGAGCAGTACTTC
-	-	14	TRBJ1-2	TRBV12-3/TRBV12-4	CTSSLGTGNYGYTF	TGTACCAGCAGTTTAGGTACAGGGAACTATGGCTACACCTTC
-	-	13	TRBJ2-5	TRBV7-2	CASSLKAGNVQYF	TGTGCCAGCAGCTTAAAGGCAGGCAATGTGCAGTACTTC
-	few	13	TRBJ1-6	TRBV29-1	CSGRETANSPLHF	TGCAGCGGAAGGGAGACAGCGAATTCACCCCTCCACTTT
-	-	16	TRBJ1-5	TRBV18	CASSPLEGVPSQPQHF	TGTGCCAGCTCACCACTTGAGGGGGTTCCTAGTCAGCCCCAGCATTTT
-	many	13	TRBJ2-1	TRBV6-4	CASSDGDNNEQFF	TGTGCCAGCAGTGACGGGGACAACAATGAGCAGTTCTTC
TRBD2	few	14	TRBJ2-1	TRBV20-1	CSAVLAGVYNEQFF	TGCAGTGCTGTACTAGCGGGGGTCTACAATGAGCAGTTCTTC